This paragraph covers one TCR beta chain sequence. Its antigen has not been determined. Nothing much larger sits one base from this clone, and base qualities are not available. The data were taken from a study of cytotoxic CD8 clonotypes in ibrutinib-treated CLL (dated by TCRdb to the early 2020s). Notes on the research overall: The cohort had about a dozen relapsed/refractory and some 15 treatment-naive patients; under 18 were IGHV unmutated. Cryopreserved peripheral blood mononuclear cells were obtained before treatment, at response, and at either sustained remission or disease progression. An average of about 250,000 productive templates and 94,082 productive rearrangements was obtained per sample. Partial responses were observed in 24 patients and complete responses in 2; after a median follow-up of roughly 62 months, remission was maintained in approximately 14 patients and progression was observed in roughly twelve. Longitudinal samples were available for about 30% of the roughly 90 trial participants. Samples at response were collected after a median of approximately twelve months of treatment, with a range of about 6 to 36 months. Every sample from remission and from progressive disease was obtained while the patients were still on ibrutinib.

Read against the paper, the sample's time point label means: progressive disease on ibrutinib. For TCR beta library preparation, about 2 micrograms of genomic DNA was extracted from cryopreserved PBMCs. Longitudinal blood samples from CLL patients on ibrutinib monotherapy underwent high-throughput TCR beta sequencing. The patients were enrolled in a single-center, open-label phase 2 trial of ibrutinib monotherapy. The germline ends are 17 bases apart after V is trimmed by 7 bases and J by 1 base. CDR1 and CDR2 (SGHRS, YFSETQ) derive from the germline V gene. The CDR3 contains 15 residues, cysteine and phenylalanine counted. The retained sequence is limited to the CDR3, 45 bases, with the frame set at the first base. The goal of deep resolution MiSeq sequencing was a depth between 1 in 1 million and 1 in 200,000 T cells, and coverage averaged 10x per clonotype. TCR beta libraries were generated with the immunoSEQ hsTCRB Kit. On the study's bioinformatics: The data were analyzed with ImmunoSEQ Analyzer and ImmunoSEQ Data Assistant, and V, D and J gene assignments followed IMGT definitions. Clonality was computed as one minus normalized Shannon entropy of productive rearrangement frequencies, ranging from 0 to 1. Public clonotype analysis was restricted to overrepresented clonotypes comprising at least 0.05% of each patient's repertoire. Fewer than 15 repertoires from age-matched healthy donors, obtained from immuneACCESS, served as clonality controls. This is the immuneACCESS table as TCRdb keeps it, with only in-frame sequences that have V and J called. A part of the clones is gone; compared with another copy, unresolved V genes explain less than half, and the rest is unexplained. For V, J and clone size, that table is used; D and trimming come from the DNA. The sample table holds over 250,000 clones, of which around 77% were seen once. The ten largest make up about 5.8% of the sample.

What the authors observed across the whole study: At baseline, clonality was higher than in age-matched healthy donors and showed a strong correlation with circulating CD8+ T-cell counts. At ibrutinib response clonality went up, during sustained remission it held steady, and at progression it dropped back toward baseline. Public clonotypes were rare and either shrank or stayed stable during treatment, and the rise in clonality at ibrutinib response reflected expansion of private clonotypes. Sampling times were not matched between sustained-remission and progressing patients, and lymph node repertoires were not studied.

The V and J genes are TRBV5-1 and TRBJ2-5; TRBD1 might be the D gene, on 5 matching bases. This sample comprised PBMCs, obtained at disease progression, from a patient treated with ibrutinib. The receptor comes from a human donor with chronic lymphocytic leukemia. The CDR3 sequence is CASLFRAGPQETQYF. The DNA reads TGCGCCAGCCTTTTTCGGGCAGGGCCCCAAGAGACCCAGTACTTC.